The rows below give T cell receptor beta chains drawn from one sample of a study of blood T cell repertoires in COVID-19. The table came from immunoSEQ multiplex PCR; TCRdb's copy has only in-frame clones and leaves some out. The data contain fewer than 80,000 clones, approximately 86% of them seen just once; the ten biggest clones take up approximately 0.93%. The sequenced sample consisted of peripheral blood. The receptors were gathered from a man in his sixties or seventies with acute or convalescent COVID-19. The CDR3 runs from the conserved cysteine through the conserved F or W. The D gene is left open where the match is weak. Expanded clones are given a class, and other clones once, few, many or no size at all.

TRBJ2-2	-	-	TRBV14	16	TGTGCCAGCAGCCGTACAGGGATCACCTACACCGGGGAGCTGTTTTTT	CASSRTGITYTGELFF
TRBJ1-4	-	TRBD1	TRBV6-1	18	TGTGCCAGCAGTGTAACGGGAGTTCGGGTAGGGGGCCATGAAAAACTGTTTTTT	CASSVTGVRVGGHEKLFF
TRBJ2-1	-	TRBD2	TRBV6-4	15	TGTGCCAGCAGTGAGTCGAGCGGGAGGGCCGATGAGCAGTTCTTC	CASSESSGRADEQFF
TRBJ2-3	-	-	TRBV23-1	16	TGCGCCAGCAGTCAATCTCCCACTACCCCCAACGATACGCAGTATTTT	CASSQSPTTPNDTQYF
TRBJ1-3	-	-	TRBV29-1	13	TGCAGCGTTGATAAAGGGGCTGGAAACACCATATATTTT	CSVDKGAGNTIYF
TRBJ2-1	-	-	TRBV28	12	TGTGCCAGCAGTTTATTAACGGGAGAGCAGTTCTTC	CASSLLTGEQFF
TRBJ2-7	-	-	TRBV5-1	13	TGCGCCAGCAGCTTTAACAGGGACTACGAGCAGTACTTC	CASSFNRDYEQYF
TRBJ1-1	-	TRBD1	TRBV10-1	16	TGCGCCAGCAACTCCGGGACAGGGAATTCGGGCACTGAAGCTTTCTTT	CASNSGTGNSGTEAFF
TRBJ2-2	-	-	TRBV2	13	TGTGCCAGCACGGTGACTCTGACCGGGGAGCTGTTTTTT	CASTVTLTGELFF
TRBJ1-3	-	-	TRBV19	14	TGTGCCAGTAACGGGATTAGCTCTGGAAACACCATATATTTT	CASNGISSGNTIYF
TRBJ2-1	few	TRBD2	TRBV6-4	14	TGTGCCAGCAGTGACTTGGGCGGGGGCAATGAGCAGTTCTTC	CASSDLGGGNEQFF
TRBJ1-1	-	-	TRBV29-1	15	TGCAGCGTTGAAGGCTCTCAGGGGTTAGCCACTGAAGCTTTCTTT	CSVEGSQGLATEAFF
TRBJ1-5	-	-	TRBV19	14	TGTGCCACCTCCCCAGGGCCCAGCAATCAGCCCCAGCATTTT	CATSPGPSNQPQHF
TRBJ1-5	once	TRBD1	TRBV19	14	TGTGCCAGTAGTTGGGGGAGACAGGGTCAGCCCCAGCATTTT	CASSWGRQGQPQHF
TRBJ1-1	-	-	TRBV19	15	TGTGCCAGTACTAACTCAGGGGAGAGGGACACTGAAGCTTTCTTT	CASTNSGERDTEAFF
TRBJ2-4	-	TRBD2	TRBV19	21	TGTGCCAGCCGGTCCTTCCTAGCGGGAGGGACCTTAAACCTAGCCAAAAACATTCAGTACTTC	CASRSFLAGGTLNLAKNIQYF
TRBJ2-7	-	TRBD2	TRBV29-1	16	TGCAGCGCTATACCCACTGGGGGGGTCTGGCCCTACGAGCAGTACTTC	CSAIPTGGVWPYEQYF
TRBJ2-1	-	TRBD1	TRBV28	14	TGTGCCAGCAGATCGGACAGGGGCGGGTATGAGCAGTTCTTC	CASRSDRGGYEQFF
TRBJ2-1	-	TRBD1	TRBV6-6	18	TGTGCCAGCAGTCCCCTAACCTCAGGGGGCGGTATCTACAATGAGCAGTTCTTC	CASSPLTSGGGIYNEQFF
TRBJ2-1	-	-	TRBV7-3	15	TGTGCCAGCAGCTTAACCGTTGACGGGAACAATGAGCAGTTCTTC	CASSLTVDGNNEQFF
TRBJ1-1	-	-	TRBV3-1/TRBV3-2	13	TGTGCCAGCAGCCAAGTTCAGAACACTGAAGCTTTCTTT	CASSQVQNTEAFF
TRBJ2-7	-	TRBD2	TRBV3-1/TRBV3-2	13	TGTGCCAGCAGCCAAGGACTAGCGGGGGAGCAGTACTTC	CASSQGLAGEQYF
TRBJ1-2	-	TRBD1	TRBV20-1	12	TGCAGTGCTAGTGGGACAGACTATGGCTACACCTTC	CSASGTDYGYTF
TRBJ1-4	once	-	TRBV19	11	TGTGCCAGTAGTATAGTCGGAAAACTGTTTTTT	CASSIVGKLFF
TRBJ2-7	-	-	TRBV7-8	15	TGTGCCAGCAGCTCCCGCCGGGACTTCCCCTACGAGCAGTACTTC	CASSSRRDFPYEQYF
TRBJ2-5	-	TRBD1	TRBV4-2	15	TGTGCCAGCAGCCCTCCGGGACAGGGAAGTGAGACCCAGTACTTC	CASSPPGQGSETQYF
TRBJ2-7	few	TRBD1	TRBV15	15	TGTGCCACCAGCAGAGGGGCAGGGGGCGACTACGAGCAGTACTTC	CATSRGAGGDYEQYF